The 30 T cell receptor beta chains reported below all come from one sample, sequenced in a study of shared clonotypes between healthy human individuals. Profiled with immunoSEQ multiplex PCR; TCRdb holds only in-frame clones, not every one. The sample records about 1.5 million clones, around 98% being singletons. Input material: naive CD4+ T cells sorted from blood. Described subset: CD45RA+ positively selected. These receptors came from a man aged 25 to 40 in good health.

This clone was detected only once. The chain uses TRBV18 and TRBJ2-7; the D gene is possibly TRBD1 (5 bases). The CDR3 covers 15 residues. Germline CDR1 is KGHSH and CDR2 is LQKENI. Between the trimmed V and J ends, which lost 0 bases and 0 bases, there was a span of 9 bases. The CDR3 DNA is TGTGCCAGCTCACCACCGGTCAGGGTCTCCTACGAGCAGTACTTC. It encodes CASSPPVRVSYEQYF.

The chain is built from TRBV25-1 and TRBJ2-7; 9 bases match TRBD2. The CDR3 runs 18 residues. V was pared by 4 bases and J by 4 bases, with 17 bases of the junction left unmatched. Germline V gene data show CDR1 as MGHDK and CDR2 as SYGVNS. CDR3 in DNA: TGTGCCAGCAGTGGCTCGGGACTAGCTTTTCAAAAGAAGTACGAGCAGTACTTC. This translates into CASSGSGLAFQKKYEQYF.

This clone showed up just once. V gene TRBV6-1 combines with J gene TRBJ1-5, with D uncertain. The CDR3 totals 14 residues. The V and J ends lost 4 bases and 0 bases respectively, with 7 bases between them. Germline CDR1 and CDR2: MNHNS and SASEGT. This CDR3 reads CASSVQHSNQPQHF. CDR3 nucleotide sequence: TGTGCCAGCAGTGTACAACATAGCAATCAGCCCCAGCATTTT.

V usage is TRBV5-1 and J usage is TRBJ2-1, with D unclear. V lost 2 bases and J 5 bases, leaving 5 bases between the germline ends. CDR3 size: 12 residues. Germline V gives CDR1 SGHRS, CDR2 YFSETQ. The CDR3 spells CASSLQDNEQFF. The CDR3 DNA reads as TGCGCCAGCAGCTTACAAGACAATGAGCAGTTCTTC. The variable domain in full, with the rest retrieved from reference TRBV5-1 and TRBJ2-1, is KAGVTQTPRYLIKTRGQQVTLSCSPISGHRSVSWYQQTPGQGLQFLFEYFSETQRNKGNFPGRFSGRQFSNSRSEMNVSTLELGDSALYLCASSLQDNEQFFGPGTRLTVL.

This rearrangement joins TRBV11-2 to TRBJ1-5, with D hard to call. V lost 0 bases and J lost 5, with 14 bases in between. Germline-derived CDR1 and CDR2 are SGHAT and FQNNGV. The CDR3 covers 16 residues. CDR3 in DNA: TGTGCCAGCAGCTTAGATCTTAGGGAACGGGATCAGCCCCAGCATTTT. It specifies CASSLDLRERDQPQHF.

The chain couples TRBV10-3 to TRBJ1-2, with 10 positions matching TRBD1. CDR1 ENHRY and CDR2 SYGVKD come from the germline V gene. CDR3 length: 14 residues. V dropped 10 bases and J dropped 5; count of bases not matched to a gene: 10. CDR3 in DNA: TGTGCCACCCTCCGGGACAGGGGCGGTTATGGCTACACCTTC. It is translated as CATLRDRGGYGYTF.

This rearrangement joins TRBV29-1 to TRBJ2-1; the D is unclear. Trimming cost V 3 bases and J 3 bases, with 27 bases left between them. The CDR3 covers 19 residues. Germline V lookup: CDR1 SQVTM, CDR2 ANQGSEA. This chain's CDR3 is CSVDGQDRLFGSYYNEQFF. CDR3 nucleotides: TGCAGCGTTGATGGGCAGGACCGTCTCTTCGGAAGTTACTACAATGAGCAGTTCTTC.

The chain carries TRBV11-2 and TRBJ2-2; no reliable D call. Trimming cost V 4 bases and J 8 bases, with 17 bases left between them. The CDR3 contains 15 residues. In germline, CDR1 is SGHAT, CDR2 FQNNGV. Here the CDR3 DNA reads TGTGCCAGCAGCTCCAAAAGAGGATGGGCGGGGGAGCTGTTTTTT. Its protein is CASSSKRGWAGELFF.

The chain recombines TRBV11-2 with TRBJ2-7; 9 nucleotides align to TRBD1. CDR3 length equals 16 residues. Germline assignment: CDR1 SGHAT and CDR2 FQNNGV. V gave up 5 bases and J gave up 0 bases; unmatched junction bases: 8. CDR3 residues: CASSLTGTGLSYEQYF. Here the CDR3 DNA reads TGTGCCAGCAGCCTGACCGGGACAGGGCTCTCCTACGAGCAGTACTTC.

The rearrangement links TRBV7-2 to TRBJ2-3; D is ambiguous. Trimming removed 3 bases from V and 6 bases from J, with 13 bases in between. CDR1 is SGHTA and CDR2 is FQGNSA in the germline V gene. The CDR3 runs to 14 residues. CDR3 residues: CASSFGPDEDTQYF. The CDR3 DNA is TGTGCCAGCAGCTTTGGACCCGATGAGGATACGCAGTATTTT.

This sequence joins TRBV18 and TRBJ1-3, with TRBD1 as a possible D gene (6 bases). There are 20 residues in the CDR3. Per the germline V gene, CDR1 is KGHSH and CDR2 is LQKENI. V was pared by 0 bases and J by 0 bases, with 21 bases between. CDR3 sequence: CASSPPSRRGLLSSGNTIYF. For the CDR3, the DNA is TGTGCCAGCTCACCACCATCCCGCAGGGGCTTATTGTCCTCTGGAAACACCATATATTTT.

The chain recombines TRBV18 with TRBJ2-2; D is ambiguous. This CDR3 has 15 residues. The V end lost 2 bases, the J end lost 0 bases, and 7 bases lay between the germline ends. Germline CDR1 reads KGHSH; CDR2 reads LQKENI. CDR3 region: CASSPGPANTGELFF. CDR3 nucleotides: TGTGCCAGCTCACCAGGCCCCGCGAACACCGGGGAGCTGTTTTTT.

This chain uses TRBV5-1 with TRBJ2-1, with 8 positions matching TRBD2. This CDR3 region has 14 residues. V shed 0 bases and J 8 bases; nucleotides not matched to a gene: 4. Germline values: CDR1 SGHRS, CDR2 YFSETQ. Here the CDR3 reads CASSLGEREYEQFF. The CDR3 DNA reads TGCGCCAGCAGCTTGGGTGAGCGGGAGTATGAGCAGTTCTTC.

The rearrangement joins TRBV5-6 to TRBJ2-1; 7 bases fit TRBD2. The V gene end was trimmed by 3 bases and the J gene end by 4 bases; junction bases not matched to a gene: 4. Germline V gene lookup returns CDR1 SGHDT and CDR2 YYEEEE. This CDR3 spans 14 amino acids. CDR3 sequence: CASSWGTTYNEQFF. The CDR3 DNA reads TGTGCCAGCAGCTGGGGGACTACGTACAATGAGCAGTTCTTC.

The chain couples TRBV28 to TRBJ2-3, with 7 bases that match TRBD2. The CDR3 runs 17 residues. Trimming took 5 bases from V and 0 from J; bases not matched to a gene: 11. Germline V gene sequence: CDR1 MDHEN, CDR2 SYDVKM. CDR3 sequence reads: CASSQAGLGLSTDTQYF. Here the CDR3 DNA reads TGTGCCAGCAGTCAAGCGGGGTTGGGACTGAGCACAGATACGCAGTATTTT.

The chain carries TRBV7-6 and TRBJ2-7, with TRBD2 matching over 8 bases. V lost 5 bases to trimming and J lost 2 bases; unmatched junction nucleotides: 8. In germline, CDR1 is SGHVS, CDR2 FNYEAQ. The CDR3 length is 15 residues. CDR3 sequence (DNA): TGTGCCAGCAGCCCCTTCGCGGGGGGAACCTACGAGCAGTACTTC. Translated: CASSPFAGGTYEQYF.

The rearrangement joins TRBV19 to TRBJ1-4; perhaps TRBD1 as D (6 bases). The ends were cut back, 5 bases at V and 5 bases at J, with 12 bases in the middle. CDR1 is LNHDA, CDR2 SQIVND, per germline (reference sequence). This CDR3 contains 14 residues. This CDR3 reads CASSVDSLNEKLFF. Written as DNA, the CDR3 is TGTGCCAGTAGTGTGGACAGCCTGAATGAAAAACTGTTTTTT.

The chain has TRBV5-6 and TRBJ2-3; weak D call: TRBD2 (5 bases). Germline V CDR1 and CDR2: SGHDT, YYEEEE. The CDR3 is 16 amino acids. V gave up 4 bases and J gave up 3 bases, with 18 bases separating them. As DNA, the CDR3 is TGTGCCAGCAGCCTGCCTGGCCTAGCCCCAACAGATACGCAGTATTTT. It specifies CASSLPGLAPTDTQYF. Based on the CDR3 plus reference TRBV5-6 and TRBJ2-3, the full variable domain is DAGVTQSPTHLIKTRGQQVTLRCSPKSGHDTVSWYQQALGQGPQFIFQYYEEEERQRGNFPDRFSGHQFPNYSSELNVNALLLGDSALYLCASSLPGLAPTDTQYFGPGTRLTVL.

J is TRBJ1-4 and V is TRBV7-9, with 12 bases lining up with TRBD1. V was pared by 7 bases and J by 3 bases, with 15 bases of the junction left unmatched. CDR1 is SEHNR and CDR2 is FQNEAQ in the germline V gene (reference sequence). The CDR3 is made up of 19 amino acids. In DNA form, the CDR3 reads TGTGCCAGCAACGCACCCGGGACAGGGGGCGCCGAATCTAATGAAAAACTGTTTTTT. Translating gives CASNAPGTGGAESNEKLFF.

CDR3 region: CASSLVQGLLRGNTIYF. In nucleotides, the CDR3 is TGTGCCAGCAGCTTAGTACAGGGTCTTTTGCGAGGAAACACCATATATTTT. This chain links TRBV7-9 with TRBJ1-3, with a possible D match to TRBD1 (6 bases). Germline CDR1 reads SEHNR; CDR2 reads FQNEAQ (reference sequence). V lost 1 base to trimming and J lost 4 bases, with 17 bases between them. CDR3 length equals 17 residues.

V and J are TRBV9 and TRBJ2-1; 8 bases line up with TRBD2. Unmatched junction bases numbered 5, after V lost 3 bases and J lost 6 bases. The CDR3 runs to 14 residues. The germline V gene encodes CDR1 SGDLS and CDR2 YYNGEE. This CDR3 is CASSARLAGNEQFF. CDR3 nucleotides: TGTGCCAGCAGCGCCCGTCTAGCGGGCAATGAGCAGTTCTTC. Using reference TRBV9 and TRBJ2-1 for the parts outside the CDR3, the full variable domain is DSGVTQTPKHLITATGQRVTLRCSPRSGDLSVYWYQQSLDQGLQFLIQYYNGEERAKGNILERFSAQQFPDLHSELNLSSLELGDSALYFCASSARLAGNEQFFGPGTRLTVL.

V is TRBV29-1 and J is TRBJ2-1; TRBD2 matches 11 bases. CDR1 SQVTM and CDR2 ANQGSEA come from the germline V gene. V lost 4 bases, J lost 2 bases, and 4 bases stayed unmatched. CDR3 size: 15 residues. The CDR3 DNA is TGCAGCGTTGTTCGACTAGCGGGAACCTACAATGAGCAGTTCTTC. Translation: CSVVRLAGTYNEQFF.

The CDR3 is CASSPPGQLAKNIQYF. The DNA of the CDR3 is TGTGCCAGCTCACCACCAGGGCAGCTAGCCAAAAACATTCAGTACTTC. The chain couples TRBV18 to TRBJ2-4; D is undetermined. Between the trimmed V and J ends, which lost 0 bases and 0 bases, there was a span of 9 bases. Germline V gene lookup returns CDR1 KGHSH and CDR2 LQKENI. The CDR3 has 16 amino acids. Using reference TRBV18 and TRBJ2-4 for the parts outside the CDR3, the full variable domain is NAGVMQNPRHLVRRRGQEARLRCSPMKGHSHVYWYRQLPEEGLKFMVYLQKENIIDESGMPKERFSAEFPKEGPSILRIQQVVRGDSAAYFCASSPPGQLAKNIQYFGAGTRLSVL.

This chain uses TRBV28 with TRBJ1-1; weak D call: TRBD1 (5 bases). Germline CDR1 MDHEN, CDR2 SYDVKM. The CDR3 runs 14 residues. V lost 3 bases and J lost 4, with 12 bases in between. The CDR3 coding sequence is TGTGCCAGCAGTTTTAGGGGCGAGGGCACTGAAGCTTTCTTT. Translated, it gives CASSFRGEGTEAFF. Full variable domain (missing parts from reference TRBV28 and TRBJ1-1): DVKVTQSSRYLVKRTGEKVFLECVQDMDHENMFWYRQDPGLGLRLIYFSYDVKMKEKGDIPEGYSVSREKKERFSLILESASTNQTSMYLCASSFRGEGTEAFFGQGTRLTVV.

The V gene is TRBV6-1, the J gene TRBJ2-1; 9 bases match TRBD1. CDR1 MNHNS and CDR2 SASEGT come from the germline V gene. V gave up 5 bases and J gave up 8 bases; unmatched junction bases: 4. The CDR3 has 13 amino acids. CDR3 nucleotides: TGTGCCAGCAGTCTGACAGGGGGGGATGAGCAGTTCTTC. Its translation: CASSLTGGDEQFF.

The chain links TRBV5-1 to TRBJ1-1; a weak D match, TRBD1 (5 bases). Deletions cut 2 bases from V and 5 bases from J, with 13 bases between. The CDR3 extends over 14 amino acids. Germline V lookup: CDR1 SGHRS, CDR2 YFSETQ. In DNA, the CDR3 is TGCGCCAGCAGCTTAACGGGGCCGGGTACTGAAGCTTTCTTT. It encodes CASSLTGPGTEAFF.

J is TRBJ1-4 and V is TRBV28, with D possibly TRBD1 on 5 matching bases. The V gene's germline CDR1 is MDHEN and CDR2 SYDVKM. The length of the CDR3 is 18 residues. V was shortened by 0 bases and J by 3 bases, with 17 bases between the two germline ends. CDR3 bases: TGTGCCAGCAGTTTATGGATTCTAACGGGGGAGTCTAATGAAAAACTGTTTTTT. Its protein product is CASSLWILTGESNEKLFF.

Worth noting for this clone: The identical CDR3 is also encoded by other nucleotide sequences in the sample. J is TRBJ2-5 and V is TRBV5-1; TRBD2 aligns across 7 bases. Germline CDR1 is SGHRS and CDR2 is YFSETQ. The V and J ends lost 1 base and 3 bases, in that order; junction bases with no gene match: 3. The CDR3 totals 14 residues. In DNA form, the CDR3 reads TGCGCCAGCAGCTTGAGGCTAGCGGAAGAGACCCAGTACTTC. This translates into CASSLRLAEETQYF. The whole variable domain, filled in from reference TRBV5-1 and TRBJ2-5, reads KAGVTQTPRYLIKTRGQQVTLSCSPISGHRSVSWYQQTPGQGLQFLFEYFSETQRNKGNFPGRFSGRQFSNSRSEMNVSTLELGDSALYLCASSLRLAEETQYFGPGTRLLVL.

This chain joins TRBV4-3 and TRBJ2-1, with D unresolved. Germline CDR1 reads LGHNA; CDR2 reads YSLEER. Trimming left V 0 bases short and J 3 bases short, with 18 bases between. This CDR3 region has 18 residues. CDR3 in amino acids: CASSQDLSRTLRYNEQFF. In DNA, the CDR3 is TGCGCCAGCAGCCAAGATTTATCTCGGACCCTACGCTACAATGAGCAGTTCTTC.

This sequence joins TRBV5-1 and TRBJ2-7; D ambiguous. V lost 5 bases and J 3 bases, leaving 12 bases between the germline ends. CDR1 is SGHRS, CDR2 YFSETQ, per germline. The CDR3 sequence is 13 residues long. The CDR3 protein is CASREFTDYEQYF. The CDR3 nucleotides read TGCGCCAGCAGAGAGTTTACCGACTACGAGCAGTACTTC.